This TCR beta chain appears in the sequencing data of a study of beta chain features in type 1 diabetes. Averaging around 110 mL, one heparinised blood draw came from each individual donor. Investigators reverse transcribed all isolated RNA, so they sequenced expressed TCRB transcripts. The assay was immunoSEQ multiplex PCR, and TCRdb's table has in-frame clones only and misses some. The sample includes around 250,000 clones, approximately 20% of them seen just once. Details on this clone: Its antigen is currently unknown.

V was shortened by 0 bases and J by 7 bases, with 15 bases between the two germline ends. CDR3 size: 16 residues. Germline CDR1 LGHNA, CDR2 YSLEER. Study observations and caveats: PCR may have favored shorter templates equally in patients and controls. Moderate yet significant TCRB CDR3 shortening was seen in Type 1 diabetes patients in all four CD4+ subsets. Cells with high TCR expression could be over-represented by cDNA sequencing.

Material for sequencing was naive CD4+ T cells from blood. This TCR was recovered from a woman aged 35 to 49 with type 1 diabetes. This rearrangement joins TRBV4-3 to TRBJ1-4, with D perhaps TRBD1 (6 bases). CDR3 region: CASSQDLGHVAEKLFF. CDR3 bases: TGCGCCAGCAGCCAAGATTTGGGACATGTGGCTGAAAAACTGTTTTTT.